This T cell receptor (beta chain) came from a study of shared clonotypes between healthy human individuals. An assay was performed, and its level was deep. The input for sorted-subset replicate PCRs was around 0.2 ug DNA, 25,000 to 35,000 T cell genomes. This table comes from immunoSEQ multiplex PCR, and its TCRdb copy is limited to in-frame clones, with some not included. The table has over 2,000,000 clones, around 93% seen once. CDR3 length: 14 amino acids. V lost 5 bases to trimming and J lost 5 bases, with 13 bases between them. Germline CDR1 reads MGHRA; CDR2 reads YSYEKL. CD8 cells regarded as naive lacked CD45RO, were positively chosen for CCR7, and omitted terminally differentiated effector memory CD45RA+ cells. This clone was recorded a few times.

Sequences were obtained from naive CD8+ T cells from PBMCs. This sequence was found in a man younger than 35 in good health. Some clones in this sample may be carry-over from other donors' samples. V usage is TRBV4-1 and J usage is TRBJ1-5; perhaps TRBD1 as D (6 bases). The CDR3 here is CASSTRGGYQPQHF. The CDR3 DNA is TGCGCCAGCAGCACTAGGGGGGGATATCAGCCCCAGCATTTT.